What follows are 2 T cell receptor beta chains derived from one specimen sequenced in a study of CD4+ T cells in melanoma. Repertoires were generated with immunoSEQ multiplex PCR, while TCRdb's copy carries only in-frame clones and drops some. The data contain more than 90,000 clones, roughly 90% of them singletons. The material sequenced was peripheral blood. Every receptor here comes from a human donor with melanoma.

The chain's CDR3 is CASSRYGTSGTDTQYF. In DNA form, the CDR3 reads TGTGCCAGCAGCCGCTACGGGACTAGCGGCACAGATACGCAGTATTTT. The rearrangement links TRBV4-2 to TRBJ2-3; 10 nucleotides match TRBD2. J lost 1 base, V lost 4 bases, and 5 bases had no gene match. Germline V CDR1 and CDR2: LGHNA, YNFKEQ. The CDR3 extends over 16 amino acids.

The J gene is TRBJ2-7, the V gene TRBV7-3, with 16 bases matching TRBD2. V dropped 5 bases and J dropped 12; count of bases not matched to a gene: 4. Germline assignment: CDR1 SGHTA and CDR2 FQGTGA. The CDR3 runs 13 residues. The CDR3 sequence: CASSAGLAGGLYF. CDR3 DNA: TGTGCCAGCAGCGCGGGACTAGCGGGAGGGCTGTACTTC.